Detailed here is one T cell receptor beta chain. The data were taken from a study of technical replicates of blood from a few donors. Sequencing was performed with immunoSEQ multiplex PCR; in TCRdb, only in-frame clones are kept and a portion is missing. In the table there are roughly 80,000 clones, around 94% of which are singletons. The CDR3 runs 14 residues. V was pared by 3 bases and J by 0 bases, with 9 bases between. From germline, CDR1 is MNHEY and CDR2 SMNVEV (reference sequence). Sequencing was performed on T cells isolated from PBMCs. This TCR was recovered from a human donor in good health. This chain uses TRBV27 with TRBJ2-7; weak D call: TRBD1 (6 bases). The CDR3, as DNA: TGTGCCAGCAGTTTGGGCAGGGGCTCCTACGAGCAGTACTTC. It translates to CASSLGRGSYEQYF.